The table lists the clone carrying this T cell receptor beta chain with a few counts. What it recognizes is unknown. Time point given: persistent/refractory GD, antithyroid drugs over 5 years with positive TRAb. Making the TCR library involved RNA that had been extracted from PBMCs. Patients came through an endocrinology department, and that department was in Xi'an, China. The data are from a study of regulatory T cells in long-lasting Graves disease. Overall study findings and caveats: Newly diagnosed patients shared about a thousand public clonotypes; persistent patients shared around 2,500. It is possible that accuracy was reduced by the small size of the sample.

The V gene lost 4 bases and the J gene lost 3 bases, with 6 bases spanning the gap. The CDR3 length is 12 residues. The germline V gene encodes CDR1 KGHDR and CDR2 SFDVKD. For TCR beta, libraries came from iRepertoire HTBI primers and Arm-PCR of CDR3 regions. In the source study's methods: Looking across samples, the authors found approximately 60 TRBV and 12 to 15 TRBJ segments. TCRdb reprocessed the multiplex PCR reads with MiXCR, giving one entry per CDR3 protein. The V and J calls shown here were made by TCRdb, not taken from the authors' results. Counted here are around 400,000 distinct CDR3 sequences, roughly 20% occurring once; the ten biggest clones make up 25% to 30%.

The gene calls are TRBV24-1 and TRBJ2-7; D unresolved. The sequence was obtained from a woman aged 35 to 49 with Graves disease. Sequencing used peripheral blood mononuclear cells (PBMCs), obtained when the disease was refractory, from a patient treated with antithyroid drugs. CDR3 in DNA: TGTGCCACCAGTGAGGTGGGCTACGAGCAGTACTTC. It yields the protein CATSEVGYEQYF.